The rows below give T cell receptor beta chains drawn from one sample of a study of shared clonotypes between healthy human individuals. Repertoires were generated with immunoSEQ multiplex PCR, while TCRdb's copy carries only in-frame clones and drops some. The profile shows a few million clones, over 85% of them singletons. Sequencing used naive CD4+ T cells sorted from blood. The origin of the receptors is a young man in good health. Each CDR3 is given with its conserved first and last residue. The D gene is left open where the match is weak. Clone size is given for some rows only: seen once, a few or many times, or a class if the clone is expanded.

clone_size j_call v_call d_call cdr3_nt cdr3_aa
. TRBJ1-6 TRBV5-1 . TGCGCCAGCAGGGGGACCGAGGGCTCTAATTCACCCCTCCACTTT CASRGTEGSNSPLHF
. TRBJ2-7 TRBV6-1 . TGTGCCAGCAGGAGACAGGACTCCTATGAGCAGTACTTC CASRRQDSYEQYF
. TRBJ1-1 TRBV28 TRBD1 TGTGCCAGCAGGCCCACAGGGGTCCCTGAAGCTTTCTTT CASRPTGVPEAFF
. TRBJ1-1 TRBV30 TRBD1 TGTGCCTTGAGACAGGGGACCATGAACACTGAAGCTTTCTTT CALRQGTMNTEAFF
. TRBJ2-1 TRBV7-3 TRBD1 TGTGCCAGCAGCCCCGGGACAGGGAGAGGGTCCTACAATGAGCAGTTCTTC CASSPGTGRGSYNEQFF
. TRBJ2-5 TRBV6-6 TRBD1 TGTGCCAGCAGACCGGGACAGGGGATCGGAGAGACCCAGTACTTC CASRPGQGIGETQYF
. TRBJ1-1 TRBV4-1 TRBD1 TGCGCCAGCAGCCTTTCGGACAGGGCCACTGAAGCTTTCTTT CASSLSDRATEAFF
. TRBJ2-7 TRBV18 . TGTGCCAGCTCCCGCGATGGTAACTCCTACGAGCAGTACTTC CASSRDGNSYEQYF
. TRBJ2-6 TRBV7-9 TRBD2 TGTGCCAGCAGCCGGGGGGGCTCCGGGGCCAACGTCCTGACTTTC CASSRGGSGANVLTF
few TRBJ1-1 TRBV6-1 . TGTGCCAGCACGTTGGTTCGAAACACTGAAGCTTTCTTT CASTLVRNTEAFF
. TRBJ2-7 TRBV5-1 . TGCGCCAGCAGCCCGGGATCCGTATACGAGCAGTACTTC CASSPGSVYEQYF
. TRBJ2-3 TRBV1 . TGCACCAGCTCTAGGGGGGCGGACACAGATACGCAGTATTTT CTSSRGADTDTQYF
. TRBJ2-5 TRBV9 TRBD2 TGTGCCAGCAGCGTAGGGGGACTACAAGAGACCCAGTACTTC CASSVGGLQETQYF
once TRBJ1-5 TRBV6-6 . TGTGCCAGCACCCGCCGGGGTGGGGGAGAACCCCAGCATTTT CASTRRGGGEPQHF
once TRBJ1-6 TRBV27 . TGTGCCAGCAGTTTATGGGGACGCGGGTCCTATAATTCACCCCTCCACTTT CASSLWGRGSYNSPLHF
. TRBJ2-3 TRBV2 . TGTGCCAGCATAGGGAATCAGGCCACAGATACGCAGTATTTT CASIGNQATDTQYF
. TRBJ1-1 TRBV6-1 . TGTGCCAGCAGTGAGGTGGCTGAAGCTTTCTTT CASSEVAEAFF
once TRBJ2-7 TRBV6-6 . TGTGCCAGCAGTTACTCAATAGCGCACGAGCAGTACTTC CASSYSIAHEQYF
. TRBJ2-1 TRBV28 . TGTGCCAGCAGTTTTTCAGGGGATGGTCGCAATGAGCAGTTCTTC CASSFSGDGRNEQFF
. TRBJ1-2 TRBV5-1 . TGCGCCAGCAGCTCAAATCCTAACTATGGCTACACCTTC CASSSNPNYGYTF
. TRBJ2-7 TRBV5-1 . TGCGCCAGCAGCGGGAGAGAGGAGCAGTACTTC CASSGREEQYF
. TRBJ2-7 TRBV10-2 . TGCGCCAGCAGTGAGTCGTTATTTGGTGACACCCCCTACGAGCAGTACTTC CASSESLFGDTPYEQYF
. TRBJ1-6 TRBV30 . TGTGCCTGGAATCGGGGACACGGGAACCCCTTCTATAATTCACCCCTCCACTTT CAWNRGHGNPFYNSPLHF
. TRBJ2-7 TRBV4-1 TRBD1 TGCGCCAGCAGCCAAGGCGGACAGGGACCCTACGAGCAGTACTTC CASSQGGQGPYEQYF
. TRBJ2-6 TRBV27 TRBD1 TGTGCCAGCAGTCTAGGGACAGGGAGGCGGGGGGCCAACGTCCTGACTTTC CASSLGTGRRGANVLTF
. TRBJ2-7 TRBV7-9 TRBD2 TGTGCCAGCAGCTCCAGACTAGCGGGGGGCCTCGAGCAGTACTTC CASSSRLAGGLEQYF
. TRBJ1-3 TRBV19 TRBD1 TGTGCCAGTAGTGACTTTTCCGGGACAGGGACTGGAAACACCATATATTTT CASSDFSGTGTGNTIYF
. TRBJ2-1 TRBV7-9 TRBD2 TGTGCCAGCAGCTTACTCTCCGGGACTAGGGACAATGAGCAGTTCTTC CASSLLSGTRDNEQFF
. TRBJ1-5 TRBV28 . TGTGCCAGCAGTCCACATACGGGGATGAGCAATCAGCCCCAGCATTTT CASSPHTGMSNQPQHF